The 3 T cell receptor beta chains presented below share a single source sample, sequenced in a study of Ad26.COV2.S vaccination and SARS-CoV-2 variants. The data were produced by immunoSEQ multiplex PCR, yet TCRdb's version contains in-frame clones alone and is incomplete. The sample records around 450,000 clones, approximately 90% being singletons. Noted treatment: about 20 received Ad26.COV2.S at low or high dose, single or two shots; about 5 received placebo; per-sample allocation not given. Samples analyzed were those drawn on day 63 after the first vaccine or placebo injection. Sequencing used peripheral blood, obtained in a trial of Ad26.COV2.S vaccine versus placebo. The receptors originated from a person between 18 and 60 years old who received the Ad26.COV2.S COVID-19 vaccine or a placebo.

The chain carries TRBV14 and TRBJ2-1; 8 bases are shared with TRBD2. The CDR3 is made up of 15 amino acids. J gave up 6 bases and V 2 bases, and 6 bases lay outside the gene matches. Germline CDR1 is SGHDN and CDR2 is FVKESK. CDR3 DNA: TGTGCCAGCAGCCAACCGGGAGGGCCTAGCAATGAGCAGTTCTTC. Protein sequence: CASSQPGGPSNEQFF.

The chain uses TRBV15 and TRBJ2-1; 9 positions agree with TRBD1. This CDR3 region has 15 residues. Germline CDR1 reads LNHNV; CDR2 reads YYDKDF (reference sequence). V lost 2 bases to trimming and J lost 6 bases; unmatched junction nucleotides: 5. CDR3 loop: CATSRPGQGINEQFF. DNA for the CDR3: TGTGCCACCAGCAGACCGGGACAGGGAATCAATGAGCAGTTCTTC.

This chain connects TRBV5-6 to TRBJ1-4; TRBD1 matches at 7 bases. V lost 0 bases and J lost 7; bases outside the gene matches: 6. This CDR3 has 15 residues. Germline CDR1 reads SGHDT; CDR2 reads YYEEEE. The CDR3 sequence: CASSLGQGVTEKLFF. The CDR3 DNA reads TGTGCCAGCAGCTTGGGACAGGGCGTGACTGAAAAACTGTTTTTT.